Shown below are 10 T cell receptor beta chains from a single sample sequenced in a study of T cell changes during pregnancy in multiple sclerosis. Only in-frame clones appear in the TCRdb table, and some are missing; sequencing was by immunoSEQ multiplex PCR. The table lists approximately 100,000 clones, 90% to 95% of them singletons. The sequences come from peripheral blood, collected before pregnancy. The source is a female donor with multiple sclerosis, enrolled in a pregnancy study.

The V and J genes are TRBV6-1 and TRBJ2-3; 8 bases match TRBD1. The V gene end was trimmed by 7 bases and the J gene end by 3 bases; junction bases not matched to a gene: 3. Germline CDR1 is MNHNS and CDR2 is SASEGT. The CDR3 consists of 13 residues. CDR3 in amino acids: CASKTGGTDTQYF. For the CDR3, the DNA is TGTGCCAGCAAAACAGGGGGAACAGATACGCAGTATTTT.

V usage is TRBV30 and J usage is TRBJ2-3, with D maybe TRBD2 (7 bases). Trimming shortened V by 3 bases and J by 5 bases, and 27 bases separated the two germline ends. The CDR3 is 18 residues long. Germline assignment: CDR1 GTSNPN and CDR2 SVGIG (reference sequence). CDR3 amino acids: CAWRRRLAGEGFEDTQYF. CDR3 bases: TGTGCCTGGAGACGGCGTTTGGCAGGGGAGGGCTTTGAAGATACGCAGTATTTT.

The V and J genes are TRBV6-6 and TRBJ2-1, with 11 bases lining up with TRBD2. The CDR3 runs to 14 residues. V lost 3 bases, J lost 7 bases, and 2 bases stayed unmatched. The germline gives CDR1 MNHNY, CDR2 SVGAGI (reference sequence). CDR3 nucleotides: TGTGCCAGCAGTTATAGCGGGAGGGGAAATGAGCAGTTCTTC. Translating it yields CASSYSGRGNEQFF.

This rearrangement joins TRBV7-9 to TRBJ2-3, with 8 bases fitting TRBD2. This CDR3 has 14 amino acids. Trimming removed 5 bases from V and 1 base from J; junction bases left unmatched: 2. CDR1 SEHNR and CDR2 FQNEAQ come from the germline V gene (reference sequence). CDR3 sequence reads: CASSPGLGTDTQYF. CDR3 in DNA: TGTGCCAGCAGCCCGGGACTAGGCACAGATACGCAGTATTTT.

V and J are TRBV5-1 and TRBJ2-7; 10 positions agree with TRBD2. Germline V gives CDR1 SGHRS, CDR2 YFSETQ. The length of the CDR3 is 17 residues. Unmatched junction bases numbered 10, after V lost 1 base and J lost 3 bases. The CDR3 nucleotides are TGCGCCAGCAGCTTGTCTCTAGCGGGAGAGCCCGTCTACGAGCAGTACTTC. Translation: CASSLSLAGEPVYEQYF.

This clone was observed a few times. This rearrangement joins TRBV10-1 to TRBJ1-5; 7 nucleotides match TRBD1. CDR1 and CDR2 (germline): WNHNN, SYGVQD (reference sequence). The V segment lost 8 bases and the J segment 0 bases; nucleotides outside the gene matches: 7. The CDR3 length is 15 residues. This chain's CDR3 is CASGWTGFSNQPQHF. The CDR3 DNA reads as TGCGCCAGCGGCTGGACAGGCTTTAGCAATCAGCCCCAGCATTTT.

V and J are TRBV5-1 and TRBJ2-7, with 8 positions matching TRBD2. The germline gives CDR1 SGHRS, CDR2 YFSETQ. CDR3 length: 16 residues. V lost 4 bases and J lost 6; bases outside the gene matches: 15. CDR3 residues: CASSIRTSPSPGEQYF. The CDR3 nucleotides read TGCGCCAGCAGCATCAGGACTAGCCCTTCCCCCGGCGAGCAGTACTTC.

This chain links TRBV7-9 with TRBJ1-1; D unresolved. The CDR3 sequence is 14 residues long. Trimming left V 3 bases short and J 3 bases short, with 11 bases between. In germline, CDR1 is SEHNR, CDR2 FQNEAQ (reference sequence). CDR3 amino acids: CASSLEGRYTEAFF. CDR3 DNA sequence: TGTGCCAGCAGCTTGGAGGGAAGGTACACTGAAGCTTTCTTT.

The V and J genes are TRBV7-3 and TRBJ1-1; D possibly corresponds to TRBD1 (6 bases). Trimming took 5 bases from V and 9 from J, leaving 16 bases between them. The length of the CDR3 is 13 residues. Germline values: CDR1 SGHTA, CDR2 FQGTGA. CDR3 DNA: TGTGCCAGCAGCGCCGACCCCCGGGACAAAGCTTTCTTT. Its translation: CASSADPRDKAFF.

V gene TRBV28 combines with J gene TRBJ2-1; possible D gene TRBD2, 7 bases. CDR1 and CDR2 (germline): MDHEN, SYDVKM. The germline V and J ends were trimmed by 5 bases and 0 bases, with 14 bases remaining between them. The CDR3 runs to 16 residues. CDR3 nucleotides: TGTGCCAGCAGTCGGGGGGCGGGTCCCTCCTACAATGAGCAGTTCTTC. This gives the protein CASSRGAGPSYNEQFF. Full variable domain (missing parts from reference TRBV28 and TRBJ2-1): DVKVTQSSRYLVKRTGEKVFLECVQDMDHENMFWYRQDPGLGLRLIYFSYDVKMKEKGDIPEGYSVSREKKERFSLILESASTNQTSMYLCASSRGAGPSYNEQFFGPGTRLTVL.